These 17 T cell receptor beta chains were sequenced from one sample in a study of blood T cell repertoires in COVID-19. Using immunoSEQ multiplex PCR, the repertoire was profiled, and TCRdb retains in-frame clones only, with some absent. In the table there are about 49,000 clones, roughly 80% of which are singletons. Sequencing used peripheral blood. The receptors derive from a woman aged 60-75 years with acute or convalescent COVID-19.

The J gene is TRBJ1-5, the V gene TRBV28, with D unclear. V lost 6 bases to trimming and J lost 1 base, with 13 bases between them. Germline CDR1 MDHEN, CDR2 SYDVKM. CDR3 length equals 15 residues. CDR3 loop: CASSGSDLSNQPQHF. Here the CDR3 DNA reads TGTGCCAGCAGCGGGAGTGACCTCAGCAATCAGCCCCAGCATTTT.

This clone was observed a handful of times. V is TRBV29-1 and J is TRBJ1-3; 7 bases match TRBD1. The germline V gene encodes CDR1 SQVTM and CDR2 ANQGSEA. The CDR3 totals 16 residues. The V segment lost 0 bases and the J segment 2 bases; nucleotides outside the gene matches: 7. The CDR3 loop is CSVEDFLTGAGNTIYF. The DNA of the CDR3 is TGCAGCGTTGAAGATTTTTTAACAGGGGCTGGAAACACCATATATTTT.

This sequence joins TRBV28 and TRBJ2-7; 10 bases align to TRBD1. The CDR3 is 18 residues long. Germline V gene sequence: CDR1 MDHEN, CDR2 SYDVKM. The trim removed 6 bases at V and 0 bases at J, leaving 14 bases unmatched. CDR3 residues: CASRSPGTGDFSSYEQYF. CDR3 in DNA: TGTGCCAGCAGATCCCCCGGGACAGGGGATTTTAGCTCCTACGAGCAGTACTTC.

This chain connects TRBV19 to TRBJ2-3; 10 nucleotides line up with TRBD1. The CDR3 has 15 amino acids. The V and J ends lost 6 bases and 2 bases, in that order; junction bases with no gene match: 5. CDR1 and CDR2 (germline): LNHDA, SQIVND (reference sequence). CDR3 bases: TGTGCCAGTAGGTCCGGGACAGGGGTCACAGATACGCAGTATTTT. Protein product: CASRSGTGVTDTQYF.

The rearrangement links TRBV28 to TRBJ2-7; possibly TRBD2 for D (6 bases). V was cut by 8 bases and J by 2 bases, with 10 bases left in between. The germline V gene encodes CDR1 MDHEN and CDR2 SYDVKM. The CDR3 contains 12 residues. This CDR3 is CASCGIAYEQYF. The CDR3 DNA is TGTGCCAGCTGCGGGATCGCCTACGAGCAGTACTTC.

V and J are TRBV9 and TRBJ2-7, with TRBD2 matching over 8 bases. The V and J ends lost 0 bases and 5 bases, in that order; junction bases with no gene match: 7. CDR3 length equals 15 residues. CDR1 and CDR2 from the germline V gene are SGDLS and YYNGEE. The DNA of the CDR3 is TGTGCCAGCAGCGTAGGAAGCGGGAGCAACCACGAGCAGTACTTC. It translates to CASSVGSGSNHEQYF.

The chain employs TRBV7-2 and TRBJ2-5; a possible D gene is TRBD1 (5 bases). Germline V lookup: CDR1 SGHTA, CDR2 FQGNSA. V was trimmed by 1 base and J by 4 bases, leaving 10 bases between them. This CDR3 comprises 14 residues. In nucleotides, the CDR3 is TGTGCCAGCAGCTTAGGTCAGGGTTCAGAGACCCAGTACTTC. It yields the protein CASSLGQGSETQYF.

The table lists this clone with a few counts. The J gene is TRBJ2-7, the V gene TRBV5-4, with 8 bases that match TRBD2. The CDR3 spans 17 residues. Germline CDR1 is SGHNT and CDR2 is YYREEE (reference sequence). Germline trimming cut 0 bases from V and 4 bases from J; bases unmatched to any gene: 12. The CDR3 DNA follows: TGTGCCAGCAGCTTGGACGGTCCAACGGGGGGGCGGTACGAGCAGTACTTC. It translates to CASSLDGPTGGRYEQYF.

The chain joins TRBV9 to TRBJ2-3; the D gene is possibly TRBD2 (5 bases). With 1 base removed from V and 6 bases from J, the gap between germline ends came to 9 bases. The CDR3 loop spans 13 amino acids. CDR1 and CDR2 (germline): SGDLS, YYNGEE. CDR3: CASSVSGEDTQYF. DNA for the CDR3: TGTGCCAGCAGCGTATCCGGGGAGGATACGCAGTATTTT.

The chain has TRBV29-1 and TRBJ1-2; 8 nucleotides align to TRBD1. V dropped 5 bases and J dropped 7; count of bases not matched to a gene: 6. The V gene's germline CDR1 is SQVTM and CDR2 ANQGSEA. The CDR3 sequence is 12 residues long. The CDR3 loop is CSVSTGGSGYTF. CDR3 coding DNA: TGCAGCGTTAGCACAGGGGGATCTGGCTACACCTTC.

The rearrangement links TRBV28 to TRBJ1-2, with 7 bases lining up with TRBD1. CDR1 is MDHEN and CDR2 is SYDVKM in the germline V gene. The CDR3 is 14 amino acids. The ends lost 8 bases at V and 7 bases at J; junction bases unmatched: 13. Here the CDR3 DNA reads TGTGCCAGCTTTACAGGGGCGCGATATATTGGCTACACCTTC. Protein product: CASFTGARYIGYTF.

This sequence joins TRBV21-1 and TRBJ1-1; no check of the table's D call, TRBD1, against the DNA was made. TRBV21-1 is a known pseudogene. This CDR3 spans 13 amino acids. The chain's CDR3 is CASREGTVTEAFF. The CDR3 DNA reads TGTGCCAGCAGGGAGGGGACAGTCACTGAAGCTTTCTTT.

The CDR3 nucleotides are TGTGCCAGCAGCTTATCAGGGGGGATGGACATTCAGTACTTC. It encodes CASSLSGGMDIQYF. The gene calls are TRBV7-9 and TRBJ2-4; the D gene is possibly TRBD1 (7 bases). The germline gives CDR1 SEHNR, CDR2 FQNEAQ (reference sequence). Trimming took 2 bases from V and 8 from J, leaving 13 bases between them. The CDR3 sequence is 14 residues long.

The chain's CDR3 is CASSQAGNGYTF. The CDR3, as DNA: TGTGCCAGCAGCCAGGCAGGGAATGGCTACACCTTC. The chain couples TRBV3-1 (or the pseudogene TRBV3-2) to TRBJ1-2, with a weak D call TRBD1 (5 bases). This CDR3 is built from 12 residues. Between the trimmed V and J ends, which lost 3 bases and 6 bases, there was a span of 8 bases. Germline CDR1 and CDR2: LGHDT and YNNKEL (reference sequence).

CDR3 in amino acids: CASSLAQTESYTF. The CDR3, as DNA: TGTGCCAGCAGTTTGGCTCAGACAGAATCCTACACCTTC. The chain has TRBV28 and TRBJ1-2; maybe TRBD1 (5 bases). Looked up from germline, CDR1 is MDHEN and CDR2 is SYDVKM. Trimming pared 3 bases from V and 10 bases from J, leaving 15 bases between. The CDR3 extends over 13 amino acids.

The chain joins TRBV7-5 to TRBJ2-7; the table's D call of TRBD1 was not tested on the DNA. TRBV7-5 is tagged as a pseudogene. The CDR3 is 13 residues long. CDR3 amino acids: CAPRGDNSYEQYF. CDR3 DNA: TGTGCCCCTCGTGGGGACAACTCCTACGAGCAGTACTTC.

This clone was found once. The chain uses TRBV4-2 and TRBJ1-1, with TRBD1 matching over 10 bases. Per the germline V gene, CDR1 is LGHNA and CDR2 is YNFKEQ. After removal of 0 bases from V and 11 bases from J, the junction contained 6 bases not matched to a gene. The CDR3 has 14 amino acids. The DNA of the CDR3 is TGTGCCAGCAGCCAAGACCGGGGACAGGGGTCTGCTTTCTTT. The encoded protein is CASSQDRGQGSAFF.